This T cell receptor beta chain was identified in a study of T cells in Graves' hyperthyroidism and ophthalmopathy. The germline V gene has CDR1 MNHEY and CDR2 SMNVEV (reference sequence). The V gene lost 0 bases and the J gene lost 1 base, with 9 bases spanning the gap. This CDR3 region has 15 residues. Based on clinical symptoms, serum thyroxine and TRAb, thyroid ultrasound and orbital computed tomography, diagnoses were reached. The study, taken as a whole, reports: A model built on 13 V-J features separated ophthalmopathy from stable hyperthyroidism. Among clonotypes expanded in thyroid above 0.001, most were also found in blood. In validation, the model predicted ophthalmopathy. These predictions came a median about 6 months before onset.

It was RNA transcripts that yielded the amplified TCR beta CDR3 regions. A first-round RT-PCR of the TCR CDR3 used the HTBI primer set. In TCRdb, the multiplex PCR reads were re-called with MiXCR into one record per CDR3 protein. The table shows about 270,000 distinct CDR3 sequences, with nearly 15% occurring only once. This clonotype was seen repeatedly, ten times or more. The target antigen is unknown. The specimen sequenced was blood. This clonotype was obtained from a woman in her forties or fifties with Graves' hyperthyroidism that later progressed to Graves' ophthalmopathy. This chain links TRBV27 with TRBJ1-1; D is perhaps TRBD1 (5 bases). The CDR3 is CASSLSGRRNTEAFF. In nucleotides, the CDR3 is TGTGCCAGCAGTTTATCGGGACGGAGGAACACTGAAGCTTTCTTT.